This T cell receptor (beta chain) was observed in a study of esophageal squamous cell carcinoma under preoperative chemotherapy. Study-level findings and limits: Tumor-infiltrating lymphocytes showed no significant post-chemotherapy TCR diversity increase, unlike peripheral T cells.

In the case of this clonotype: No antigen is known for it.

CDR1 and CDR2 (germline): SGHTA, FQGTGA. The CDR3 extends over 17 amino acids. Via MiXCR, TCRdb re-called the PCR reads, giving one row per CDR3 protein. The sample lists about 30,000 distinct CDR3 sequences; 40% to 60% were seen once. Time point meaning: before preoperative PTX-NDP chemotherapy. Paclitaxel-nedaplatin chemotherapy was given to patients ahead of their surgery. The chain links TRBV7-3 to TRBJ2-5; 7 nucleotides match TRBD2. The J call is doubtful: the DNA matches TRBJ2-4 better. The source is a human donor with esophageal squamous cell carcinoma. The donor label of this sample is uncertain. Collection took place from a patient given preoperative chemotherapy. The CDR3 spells CASSSVPGGGVQNIQYF. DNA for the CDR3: TGTGCCAGCAGCTCGGTGCCGGGGGGAGGTGTCCAAAACATTCAGTACTTC.